The 8 T cell receptor beta chains given below trace back to one sample, sequenced in a study of spatial heterogeneity in lung cancer. Findings and limits, study-wide: Counts of expanded intratumoral alpha and beta TCRs tracked tumor mutation counts.

TCRdb used MiXCR to reprocess the 5' RACE reads, holding one entry per CDR3 protein. The sample contains about 8,100 distinct CDR3 sequences, approximately 12% of which appear only once. For these receptors, no antigen is known. Time point described: sample taken at primary tumor resection. The sample consisted of lung tumor tissue, taken at surgery. Receptor source: a male donor with early-stage non-small cell lung cancer.

This clonotype rates as medium-sized. Since it is a stray read in a library aimed at alpha chains, this beta chain has a size that is not meaningful. V and J are TRBV12-3 or TRBV12-4 and TRBJ2-7; 10 positions agree with TRBD1. V shed 0 bases, J shed 0 bases, and the junction held 5 bases outside the gene matches. The CDR3 covers 17 residues. CDR3 residues: CASSLAGQGVSSYEQYF. The CDR3 region has the DNA TGTGCCAGCAGTTTAGCAGGACAGGGGGTGAGCTCCTACGAGCAGTACTTC.

By share, this clonotype ranks as medium-sized (0.01 to 0.1%). At one end the junction does not follow the germline gene, possibly because of a read error. Found in a library prepared for alpha chains, this beta chain is an off-target read, and its abundance has little meaning. This chain links TRBV29-1 with TRBJ1-2; TRBD1 aligns across 9 bases. The CDR3 contains 11 residues. CDR1 is SQVTM, CDR2 ANQGSEA, per germline. The CDR3: CSVRGQGSTGF. DNA for the CDR3: TGCAGCGTGCGGGGACAGGGATCTACGGGCTTC. The complete variable domain, with remaining parts taken from reference TRBV29-1 and TRBJ1-2, reads SAVISQKPSRDICQRGTSLTIQCQVDSQVTMMFWYRQQPGQSLTLIATANQGSEATYESGFVIDKFPISRPNLTFSTLTVSNMSPEDSSIYLCSVRGQGSTGFGSGTRLTVV.

This clonotype was seen many times. With the library built for alpha chains, this beta chain is off target and its frequency is not meaningful. The DNA of the CDR3 is TGTGCCACCAGCAGAGTTACAGGGTACAATGAGCAGTTCTTC. This gives the protein CATSRVTGYNEQFF. V is TRBV15 and J is TRBJ2-1; weak D call: TRBD1 (6 bases). Germline loops: CDR1 LNHNV, CDR2 YYDKDF (reference sequence). V dropped 1 base and J dropped 4 bases, with 8 bases sitting between them. CDR3 length: 14 amino acids.

About this clonotype itself: This beta chain lies outside the target of a library built for alpha chains; its clone size means little. The V gene is TRBV7-2, the J gene TRBJ2-1, with 9 bases fitting TRBD2. The CDR3 is 16 amino acids. Germline V gene lookup returns CDR1 SGHTA and CDR2 FQGNSA. J lost 7 bases, V lost 2 bases, and 9 bases had no gene match. In nucleotides, the CDR3 is TGTGCCAGCAGCTTACAGACTAGCGGAGGCGGGAATGAGCAGTTCTTC. Protein product: CASSLQTSGGGNEQFF.

This clonotype rates as medium-sized. This beta chain slipped into a library made for alpha chains as a stray read, so its size is not meaningful. The chain links TRBV10-3 to TRBJ2-3; TRBD2 matches 8 bases. Germline V gives CDR1 ENHRY, CDR2 SYGVKD. This CDR3 spans 15 amino acids. V gave up 10 bases and J gave up 0 bases; unmatched junction bases: 9. The CDR3 nucleotides are TGTGCCACCTCTAATCCTAGCGGGAGCACAGATACGCAGTATTTT. This gives the protein CATSNPSGSTDTQYF.

This clonotype is medium-sized by share. The library was built for alpha chains, so this beta chain is an off-target read and its size means little. The chain employs TRBV7-9 and TRBJ2-5; D possibly corresponds to TRBD2 (6 bases). CDR3 length: 14 residues. Trimming took 0 bases from V and 2 from J, leaving 7 bases between them. Germline V gene lookup returns CDR1 SEHNR and CDR2 FQNEAQ (reference sequence). This CDR3 is CASSLAGGQETQYF. DNA for the CDR3: TGTGCCAGCAGCTTAGCGGGGGGTCAAGAGACCCAGTACTTC.

This clonotype has a count of ten or more. This beta chain is off target for a library built for alpha chains, so its abundance means little. This chain connects TRBV20-1 to TRBJ2-1; 9 bases fit TRBD2. CDR1 is DFQATT, CDR2 SNEGSKA, per germline (reference sequence). The ends lost 0 bases at V and 0 bases at J; junction bases unmatched: 3. The CDR3 length is 16 residues. The CDR3 here is CSARDLAGLSYNEQFF. The CDR3 region has the DNA TGCAGTGCTAGAGACCTAGCGGGACTCTCCTACAATGAGCAGTTCTTC.

The table lists this clonotype with many counts. Within a library made for alpha chains, this beta chain is off target, and its count is uninformative. CDR3 bases: TGTGCCACCAGCAGAGACTTCGACAGGACCTACGAGCAGTACTTC. Its protein is CATSRDFDRTYEQYF. The rearrangement joins TRBV15 to TRBJ2-7, with D perhaps matching TRBD1 (6 bases). Trimming removed 0 bases from V and 2 bases from J, with 11 bases in between. The CDR3 spans 15 residues. Looked up from germline, CDR1 is LNHNV and CDR2 is YYDKDF (reference sequence). Complete variable domain (other parts from reference TRBV15 and TRBJ2-7): DAMVIQNPRYQVTQFGKPVTLSCSQTLNHNVMYWYQQKSSQAPKLLFHYYDKDFNNEADTPDNFQSRRPNTSFCFLDIRSPGLGDTAMYLCATSRDFDRTYEQYFGPGTRLTVT.